This TCR beta chain was captured in a study of T cell responses to AZD1222 COVID-19 vaccine. Study conclusions and caveats: The repertoires were collected only after the peak T cell response.

As regards this clone: No antigen is known for it.

Sequencing was performed with immunoSEQ multiplex PCR; in TCRdb, only in-frame clones are kept and a portion is missing. The repertoire holds some 120,000 clones, with around 91% as singletons. CDR1 is SGHDT and CDR2 is YYEEEE in the germline V gene. V dropped 4 bases and J dropped 8; count of bases not matched to a gene: 7. The CDR3 spans 13 residues. Material: peripheral blood, obtained on day 0 of MenACWY control vaccination. The J gene is TRBJ1-2, the V gene TRBV5-6; 8 nucleotides agree with TRBD1. The clonotype comes from an adult in good health. The CDR3 DNA reads TGTGCCAGCAGCCTGGACAGGGCGGGCGGCTACACCTTC. It specifies CASSLDRAGGYTF.